The sequence of this T cell receptor (beta chain) was determined in a study of somatic mutations in cytotoxic T cells in rheumatoid arthritis. Study information: The flow sorting of some V beta antibody-stained T-cell populations reached nearly 100% purity, and the sorted populations included V beta1+ cells sequenced for TCRB.

After CD4+ and CD8+ cells were isolated by positive magnetic bead selection, their purity was checked by flow cytometry. Clones were sequenced by immunoSEQ multiplex PCR, and TCRdb holds only the in-frame ones, with some missing. The repertoire holds around 15,000 clones, with around 76% as singletons. CDR1 and CDR2 (germline): SGDLS, YYNGEE. V lost 2 bases and J 2 bases, leaving 14 bases between the germline ends. The CDR3 is made up of 15 amino acids. This receptor was obtained from an adult with rheumatoid arthritis. V is TRBV9 and J is TRBJ2-7; D unclear. The source material was CD8+ T cells sorted from blood. The CDR3 protein is CASSVDPGPTYEQYF. DNA for the CDR3: TGTGCCAGCAGCGTGGATCCGGGCCCAACCTACGAGCAGTACTTC.